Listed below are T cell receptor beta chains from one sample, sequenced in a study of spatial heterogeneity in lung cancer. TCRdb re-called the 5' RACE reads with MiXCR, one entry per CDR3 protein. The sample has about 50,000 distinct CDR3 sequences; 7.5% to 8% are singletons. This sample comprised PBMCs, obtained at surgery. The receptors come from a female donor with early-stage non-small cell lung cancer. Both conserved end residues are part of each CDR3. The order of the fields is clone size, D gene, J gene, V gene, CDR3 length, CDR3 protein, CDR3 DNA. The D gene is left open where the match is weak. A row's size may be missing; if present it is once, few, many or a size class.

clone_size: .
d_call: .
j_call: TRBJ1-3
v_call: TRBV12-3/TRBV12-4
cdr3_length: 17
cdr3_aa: CASSPQTGTLGGNTIYF
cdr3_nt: TGTGCCAGCAGTCCCCAGACCGGGACCCTAGGAGGAAACACCATATATTTT

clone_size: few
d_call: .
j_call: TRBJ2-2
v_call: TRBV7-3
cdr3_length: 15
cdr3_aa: CASSLMQGGPGELFF
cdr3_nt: TGTGCCAGCAGCTTAATGCAGGGGGGGCCCGGGGAGCTGTTTTTT

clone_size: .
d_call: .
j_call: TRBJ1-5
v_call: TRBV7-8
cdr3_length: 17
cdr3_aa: CASSRYSGTNSNQPQHF
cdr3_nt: TGTGCCAGCAGCCGATACTCCGGGACAAATAGCAATCAGCCCCAGCATTTT

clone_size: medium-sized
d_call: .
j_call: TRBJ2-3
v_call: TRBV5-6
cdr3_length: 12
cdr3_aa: CASSLSGDTQYF
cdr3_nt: TGTGCCAGCAGCCTTTCTGGAGATACGCAGTATTTT

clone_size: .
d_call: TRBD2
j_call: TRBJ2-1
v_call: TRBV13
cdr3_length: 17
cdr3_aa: CASSLELAGGLVHEQFF
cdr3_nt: TGTGCCAGCAGCTTAGAGCTAGCGGGGGGGCTCGTCCATGAGCAGTTCTTC

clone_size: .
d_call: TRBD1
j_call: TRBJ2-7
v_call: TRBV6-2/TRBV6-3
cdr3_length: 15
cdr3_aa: CASSPPRDRTYEQYF
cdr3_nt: TGTGCCAGCAGTCCCCCCCGGGACAGGACCTACGAGCAGTACTTC

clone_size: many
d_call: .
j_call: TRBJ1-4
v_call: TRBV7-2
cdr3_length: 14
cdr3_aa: CASSQGRVTEKLFF
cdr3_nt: TGTGCCAGCAGCCAGGGCAGGGTAACTGAAAAACTGTTTTTT

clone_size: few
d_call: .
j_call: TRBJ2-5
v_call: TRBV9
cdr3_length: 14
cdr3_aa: CASSPGPKRETQYF
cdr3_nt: TGTGCCAGCAGCCCTGGACCGAAACGGGAGACCCAGTACTTC

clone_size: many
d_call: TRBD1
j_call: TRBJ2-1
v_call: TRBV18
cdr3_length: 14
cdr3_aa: CASSPEQGLDEQFF
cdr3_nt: TGTGCCAGCTCACCAGAACAGGGGCTGGATGAGCAGTTCTTC

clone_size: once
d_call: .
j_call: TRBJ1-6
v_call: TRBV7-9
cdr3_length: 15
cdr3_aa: CASSLAGQGMSPLHF
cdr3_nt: TGTGCCAGCAGCTTAGCGGGCCAGGGGATGTCACCCCTCCACTTT

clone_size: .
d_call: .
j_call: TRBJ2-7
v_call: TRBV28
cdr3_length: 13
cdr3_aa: CASSPGYWSEQYF
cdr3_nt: TGTGCCAGCAGCCCAGGTTATTGGTCCGAGCAGTACTTC

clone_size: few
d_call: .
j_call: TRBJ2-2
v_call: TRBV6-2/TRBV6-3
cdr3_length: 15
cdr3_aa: CASSYLPADTGELFF
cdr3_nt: TGTGCCAGCAGTTACCTTCCCGCGGACACCGGGGAGCTGTTTTTT

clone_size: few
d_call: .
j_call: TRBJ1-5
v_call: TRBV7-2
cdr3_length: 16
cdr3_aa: CASSLTGGHSNQPQHF
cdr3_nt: TGTGCCAGCAGCTTAACGGGCGGACATAGCAATCAGCCCCAGCATTTT

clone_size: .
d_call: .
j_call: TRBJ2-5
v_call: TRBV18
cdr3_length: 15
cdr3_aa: CASSPPVLEKETQYF
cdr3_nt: TGTGCCAGCTCACCACCGGTTTTGGAAAAAGAGACCCAGTACTTC

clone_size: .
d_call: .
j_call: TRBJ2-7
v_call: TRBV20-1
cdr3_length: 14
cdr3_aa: CSANGGAIAYEQYF
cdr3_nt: TGCAGTGCTAATGGGGGAGCGATTGCCTACGAGCAGTACTTC

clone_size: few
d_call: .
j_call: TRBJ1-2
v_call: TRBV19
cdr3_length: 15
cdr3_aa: CASSRRAGQSYGYTF
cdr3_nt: TGTGCCAGTAGTAGACGCGCAGGACAGAGCTATGGCTACACCTTC

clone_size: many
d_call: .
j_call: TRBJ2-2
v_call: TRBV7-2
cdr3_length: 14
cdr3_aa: CASSLVMRTGELFF
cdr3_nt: TGTGCCAGCAGCTTAGTGATGCGCACCGGGGAGCTGTTTTTT

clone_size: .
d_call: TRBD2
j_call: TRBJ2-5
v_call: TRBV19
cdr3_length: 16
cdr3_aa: CASSNLGTSGEETQYF
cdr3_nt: TGTGCCAGTAGTAACCTGGGAACTAGCGGGGAGGAGACCCAGTACTTC

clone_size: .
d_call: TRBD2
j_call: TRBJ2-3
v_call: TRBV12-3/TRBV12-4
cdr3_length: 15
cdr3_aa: CASGPSGGTADTQYF
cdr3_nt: TGTGCCAGCGGACCTAGCGGGGGTACGGCAGATACGCAGTATTTT

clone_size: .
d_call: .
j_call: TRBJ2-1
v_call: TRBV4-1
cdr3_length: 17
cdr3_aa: CASSQVIMGVRSNEQFF
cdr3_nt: TGCGCCAGCAGCCAAGTTATTATGGGGGTTCGGTCCAATGAGCAGTTCTTC

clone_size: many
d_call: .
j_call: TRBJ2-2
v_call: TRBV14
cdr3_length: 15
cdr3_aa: CASSQWVPNTGELFF
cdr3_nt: TGTGCCAGCAGCCAATGGGTCCCGAACACCGGGGAGCTGTTTTTT

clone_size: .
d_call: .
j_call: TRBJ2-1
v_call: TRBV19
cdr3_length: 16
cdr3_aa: CASLWRAGMAYNEQFF
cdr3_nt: TGTGCCAGTCTTTGGCGGGCGGGTATGGCCTACAATGAGCAGTTCTTC

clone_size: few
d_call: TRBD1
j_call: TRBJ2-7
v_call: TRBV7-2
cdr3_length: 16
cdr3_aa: CASSLAGQALSYEQYF
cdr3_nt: TGTGCCAGCAGCTTAGCCGGACAGGCCCTTTCCTACGAGCAGTACTTC

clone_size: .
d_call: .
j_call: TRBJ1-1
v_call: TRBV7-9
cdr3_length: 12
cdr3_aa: CASSLSPGRAFF
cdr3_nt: TGTGCCAGCAGCTTATCACCAGGTCGTGCTTTCTTT

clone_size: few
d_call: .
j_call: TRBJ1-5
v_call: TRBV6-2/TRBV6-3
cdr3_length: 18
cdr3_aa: CASSYSPTSPEIYQPQHF
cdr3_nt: TGTGCCAGCAGTTACTCCCCCACGTCCCCAGAAATATATCAGCCCCAGCATTTT

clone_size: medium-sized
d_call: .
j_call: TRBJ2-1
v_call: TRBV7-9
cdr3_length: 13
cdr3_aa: CASSFRSTNEQFF
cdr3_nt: TGTGCCAGCAGCTTCCGCAGTACCAATGAGCAGTTCTTC

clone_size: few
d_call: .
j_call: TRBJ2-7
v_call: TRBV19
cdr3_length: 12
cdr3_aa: CASSIGTYEQYF
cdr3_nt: TGTGCCAGTAGTATAGGCACCTACGAGCAGTACTTC

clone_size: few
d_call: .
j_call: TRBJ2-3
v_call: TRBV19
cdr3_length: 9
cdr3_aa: CAQADTQYF
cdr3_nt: TGTGCCCAAGCAGATACGCAGTATTTT